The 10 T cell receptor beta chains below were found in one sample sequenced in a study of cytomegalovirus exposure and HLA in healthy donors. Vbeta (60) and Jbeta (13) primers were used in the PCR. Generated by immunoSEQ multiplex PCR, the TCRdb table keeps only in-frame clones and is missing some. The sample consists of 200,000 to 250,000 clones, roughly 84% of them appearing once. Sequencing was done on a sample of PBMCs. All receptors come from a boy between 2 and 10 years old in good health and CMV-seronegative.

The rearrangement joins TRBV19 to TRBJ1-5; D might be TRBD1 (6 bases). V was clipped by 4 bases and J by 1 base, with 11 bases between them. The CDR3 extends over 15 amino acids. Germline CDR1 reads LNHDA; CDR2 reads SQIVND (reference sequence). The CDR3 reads CASSSGGASNQPQHF. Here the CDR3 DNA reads TGTGCCAGTAGTAGTGGGGGCGCGAGCAATCAGCCCCAGCATTTT. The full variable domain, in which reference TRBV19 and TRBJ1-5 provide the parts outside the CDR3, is DGGITQSPKYLFRKEGQNVTLSCEQNLNHDAMYWYRQDPGQGLRLIYYSQIVNDFQKGDIAEGYSVSREKKESFPLTVTSAQKNPTAFYLCASSSGGASNQPQHFGDGTRLSIL.

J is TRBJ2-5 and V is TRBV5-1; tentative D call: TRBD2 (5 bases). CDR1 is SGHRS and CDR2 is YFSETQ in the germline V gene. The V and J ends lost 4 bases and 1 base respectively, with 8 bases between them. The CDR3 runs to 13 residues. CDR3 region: CASSHSGQETQYF. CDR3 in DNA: TGCGCCAGCAGCCACAGCGGCCAAGAGACCCAGTACTTC.

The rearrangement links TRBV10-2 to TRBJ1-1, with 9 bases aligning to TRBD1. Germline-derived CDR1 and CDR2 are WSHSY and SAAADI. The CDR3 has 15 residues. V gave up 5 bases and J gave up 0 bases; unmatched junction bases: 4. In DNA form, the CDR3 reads TGCGCCAGCAGTCCGGGACAGGGTATGAACACTGAAGCTTTCTTT. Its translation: CASSPGQGMNTEAFF.

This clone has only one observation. The CDR3 bases are TGTGCCAGCAGTGGACGGCTAGCGGGGGTTAACAATGAGCAGTTCTTC. This encodes CASSGRLAGVNNEQFF. The chain employs TRBV27 and TRBJ2-1; 10 bases are shared with TRBD2. The germline gives CDR1 MNHEY, CDR2 SMNVEV (reference sequence). V dropped 5 bases and J dropped 5; count of bases not matched to a gene: 9. This CDR3 is built from 16 residues.

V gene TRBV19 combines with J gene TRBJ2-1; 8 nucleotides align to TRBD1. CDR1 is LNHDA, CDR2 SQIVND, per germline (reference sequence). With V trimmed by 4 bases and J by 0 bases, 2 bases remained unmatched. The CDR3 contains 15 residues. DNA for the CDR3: TGTGCCAGTAGTAGGACAGGGAGCTCCTACAATGAGCAGTTCTTC. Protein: CASSRTGSSYNEQFF.

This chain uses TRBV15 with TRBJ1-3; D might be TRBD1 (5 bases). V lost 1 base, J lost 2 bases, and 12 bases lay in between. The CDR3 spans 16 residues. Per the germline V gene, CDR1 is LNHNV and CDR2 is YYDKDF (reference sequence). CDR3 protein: CATSRAGKGPGNTIYF. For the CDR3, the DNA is TGTGCCACCAGCAGAGCAGGGAAGGGGCCTGGAAACACCATATATTTT.

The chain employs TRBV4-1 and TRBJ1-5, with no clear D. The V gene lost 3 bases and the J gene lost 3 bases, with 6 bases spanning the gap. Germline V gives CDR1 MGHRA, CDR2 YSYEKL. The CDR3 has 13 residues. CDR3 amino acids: CASSQYNNQPQHF. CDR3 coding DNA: TGCGCCAGCAGCCAGTATAACAATCAGCCCCAGCATTTT.

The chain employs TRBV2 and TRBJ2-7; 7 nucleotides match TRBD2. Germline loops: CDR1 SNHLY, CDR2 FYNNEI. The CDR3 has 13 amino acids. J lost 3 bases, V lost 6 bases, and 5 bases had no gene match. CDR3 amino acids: CASRASGVYEQYF. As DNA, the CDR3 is TGTGCCAGCAGGGCTAGCGGTGTCTACGAGCAGTACTTC.

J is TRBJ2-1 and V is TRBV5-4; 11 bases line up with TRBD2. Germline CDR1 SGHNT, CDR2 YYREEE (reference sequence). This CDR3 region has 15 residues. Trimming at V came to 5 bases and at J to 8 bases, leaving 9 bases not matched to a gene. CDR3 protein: CASRKTSGIHDEQFF. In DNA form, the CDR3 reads TGTGCCAGCAGAAAGACTAGCGGGATCCACGATGAGCAGTTCTTC.

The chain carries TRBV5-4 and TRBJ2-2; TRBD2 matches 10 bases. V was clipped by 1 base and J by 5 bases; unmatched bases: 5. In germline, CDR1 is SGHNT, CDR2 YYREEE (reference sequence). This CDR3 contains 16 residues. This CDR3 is CASSLSGLARTGELFF. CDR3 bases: TGTGCCAGCAGCTTGTCGGGACTAGCGCGTACCGGGGAGCTGTTTTTT. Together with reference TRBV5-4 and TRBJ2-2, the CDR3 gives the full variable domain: ETGVTQSPTHLIKTRGQQVTLRCSSQSGHNTVSWYQQALGQGPQFIFQYYREEENGRGNFPPRFSGLQFPNYSSELNVNALELDDSALYLCASSLSGLARTGELFFGEGSRLTVL.